This TCR beta chain was obtained from a study of T cell clonotyping in hematopoietic cell transplantation. Study-wide points: Cells were unsorted, so CD4 and CD8 contributions were not separated. At the given depth, recipient repertoires were over 95% de novo clonotypes.

The CDR3 contains 13 residues. Per germline, CDR1 SGHRS and CDR2 YFSETQ. Deletions cut 4 bases from V and 1 base from J, with 7 bases between. Sequencing was performed with immunoSEQ multiplex PCR; in TCRdb, only in-frame clones are kept and a portion is missing. Of roughly 10,000 clones detected, 89% appear once; the ten largest clones hold 30% to 40%. A word on this clone: Its cognate antigen is unknown.

This receptor was obtained from a male patient in his sixties or seventies who had an allogeneic stem cell transplant from an unrelated donor, so the T cells may come from the graft donor. Some clones in this sample may be carry-over from other donors' samples. The sequences come from PBMCs, collected 180 days after allogeneic stem cell transplant. This chain uses TRBV5-1 with TRBJ2-3; D is possibly TRBD1 (5 bases). For the CDR3, the DNA is TGCGCCAGCAGCGCACAGGGCACAGATACGCAGTATTTT. Amino acids: CASSAQGTDTQYF.